This T cell receptor beta chain was observed in a study of shared clonotypes between healthy human individuals. Genomic DNA belonging to each subset was distributed in equal measure over several immunoSEQ plates. Some clones are missing from TCRdb's copy, which holds only in-frame ones; the method was immunoSEQ multiplex PCR. The sample gives roughly 680,000 clones, over 55% of which show up once; around 1.8% is in the top ten. The table lists this clone with many counts. As yet, its antigen is unknown. The sample has other DNA sequences that encode this CDR3 too. General study results and limits: As a rule, naive subsets had a larger estimated richness than memory subsets.

Germline V CDR1 and CDR2: SGHRS, YFSETQ. V gave up 0 bases and J gave up 0 bases, with 4 bases separating them. This CDR3 has 14 residues. The sample comprised memory CD4+ T cells sorted from blood. The subset is: CD45RA-negative fraction. This receptor was obtained from a woman in her 30s in good health. The chain has TRBV5-1 and TRBJ2-1; no reliable D call. The CDR3 DNA sequence: TGCGCCAGCAGCTTGGCGGGCTCCTACAATGAGCAGTTCTTC. This sequence encodes CASSLAGSYNEQFF.